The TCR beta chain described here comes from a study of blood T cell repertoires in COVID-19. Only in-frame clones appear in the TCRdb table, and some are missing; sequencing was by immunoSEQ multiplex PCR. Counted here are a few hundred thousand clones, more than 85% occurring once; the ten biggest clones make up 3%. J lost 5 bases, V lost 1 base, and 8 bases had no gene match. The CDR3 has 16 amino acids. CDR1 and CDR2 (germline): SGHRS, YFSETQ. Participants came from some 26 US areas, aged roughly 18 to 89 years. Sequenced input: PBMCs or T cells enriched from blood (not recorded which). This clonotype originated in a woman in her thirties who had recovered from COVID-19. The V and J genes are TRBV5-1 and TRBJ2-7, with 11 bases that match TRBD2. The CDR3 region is CASSLSASGRRNEQYF. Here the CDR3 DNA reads TGCGCCAGCAGCTTGTCGGCTAGCGGGAGGAGGAACGAGCAGTACTTC.